One and the same sample provided the 23 T cell receptor beta chains below, sequenced in a study of OX40 agonist ivuxolimab in advanced cancers. Sequenced by immunoSEQ multiplex PCR; TCRdb stores in-frame clones only, minus some. Altogether 65,000 to 80,000 clones are present, 90% to 95% being singletons, with the ten largest covering 2.2%. The source material was CD4+ or CD8+ T cells sorted from blood, sampled in a trial of the OX40 agonist ivuxolimab. Receptor source: an adult with an advanced solid tumor such as melanoma, head and neck, liver or kidney cancer.

In this sample, this clone turned up once. CDR3 region: CASSDPRPLLGRTEAFF. The CDR3 nucleotides read TGTGCCAGCAGTGACCCACGACCATTATTGGGGAGAACTGAAGCTTTCTTT. This chain joins TRBV6-4 and TRBJ1-1; D not certain. This CDR3 spans 17 amino acids. Germline assignment: CDR1 MRHNA and CDR2 SNTAGT. The V end was cut by 2 bases, the J end by 5 bases, with 21 bases between.

The chain is built from TRBV28 and TRBJ2-7; 11 bases agree with TRBD2. CDR3 length equals 15 residues. V was pared by 5 bases and J by 2 bases, with 5 bases of the junction left unmatched. Germline V gives CDR1 MDHEN, CDR2 SYDVKM. This CDR3 is CASSGGLAVTYEQYF. CDR3 nucleotide sequence: TGTGCCAGCAGTGGGGGACTAGCGGTAACCTACGAGCAGTACTTC.

V is TRBV4-1 and J is TRBJ2-1; perhaps TRBD2 as D (5 bases). The CDR3 loop spans 15 amino acids. Deletions cut 1 base from V and 9 bases from J, with 16 bases between. CDR1 is MGHRA and CDR2 is YSYEKL in the germline V gene. The CDR3 nucleotides are TGCGCCAGCAGCCAAGGACTACAGCTCTCAAGTGAGCAGTTCTTC. Translating it yields CASSQGLQLSSEQFF.

The chain joins TRBV5-1 to TRBJ1-4, with a possible D match to TRBD1 (6 bases). From germline, CDR1 is SGHRS and CDR2 YFSETQ. Trimming took off 2 bases at V and 8 bases at J, with 13 bases between the two ends. CDR3 length: 14 amino acids. The CDR3 spells CASSFRGGREKLFF. CDR3 sequence (DNA): TGCGCCAGCAGCTTCAGGGGCGGTCGGGAAAAACTGTTTTTT.

The rearrangement links TRBV6-1 to TRBJ2-1; D is undetermined. The CDR3 totals 14 residues. Trimming took off 11 bases at V and 0 bases at J, with 14 bases between the two ends. Looked up from germline, CDR1 is MNHNS and CDR2 is SASEGT. CDR3 bases: TGTGCCGGACGTCCAGACTTCTCCTACAATGAGCAGTTCTTC. Amino acids: CAGRPDFSYNEQFF.

This clone was counted once. The rearrangement joins TRBV10-3 to TRBJ1-2, with D possibly TRBD1 on 6 matching bases. The CDR3 runs to 12 residues. V was cut by 3 bases and J by 4 bases, with 6 bases left in between. Germline CDR1 ENHRY, CDR2 SYGVKD. The DNA for the CDR3 is TGTGCCATCAGTGAACAGGGCTATGGCTACACCTTC. Translating gives CAISEQGYGYTF.

CDR3 sequence reads: CASSGPRLAPTYEQYF. The DNA of the CDR3 is TGTGCCAGTAGCGGACCTCGACTGGCCCCCACCTACGAGCAGTACTTC. The chain employs TRBV19 and TRBJ2-5; D not resolved. The DNA end lines up better with TRBJ2-7; the J call may be wrong. The length of the CDR3 is 16 residues. CDR1 is LNHDA, CDR2 SQIVND, per germline (reference sequence).

J is TRBJ2-1 and V is TRBV7-7; 13 positions agree with TRBD2. From germline, CDR1 is SSHAT and CDR2 FNYEAQ (reference sequence). This CDR3 is 16 amino acids long. With 5 bases clipped from V and 10 bases from J, the junction kept 11 bases outside the gene matches. CDR3 protein: CASSRSLAGGVREQFF. The CDR3 DNA reads as TGTGCCAGCAGCCGATCACTAGCGGGAGGGGTTCGGGAGCAGTTCTTC.

The chain joins TRBV28 to TRBJ2-3; D gene unclear. Germline V gene data show CDR1 as MDHEN and CDR2 as SYDVKM. The ends were cut back, 8 bases at V and 2 bases at J, with 17 bases in the middle. This CDR3 is built from 15 residues. The CDR3 sequence: CASWLSVHSTDTQYF. CDR3 sequence (DNA): TGTGCCAGCTGGTTATCGGTACATTCCACAGATACGCAGTATTTT.

The rearrangement uses TRBV2 and TRBJ2-4; TRBD1 might be the D (5 bases). Trimming pared 7 bases from V and 2 bases from J, leaving 15 bases between. Germline V gene sequence: CDR1 SNHLY, CDR2 FYNNEI. This CDR3 spans 15 amino acids. CDR3 DNA sequence: TGTGCCAGCAAACCTCCAGGGTTGTCCAAAAACATTCAGTACTTC. Translating gives CASKPPGLSKNIQYF.

For this clone: The same CDR3 can be traced to other DNA sequences in this sample. The chain links TRBV5-5 to TRBJ2-3, with D tentatively TRBD1 or TRBD2 (5 bases each). V was shortened by 4 bases and J by 6 bases, with 15 bases between the two germline ends. Germline values: CDR1 SGHKS, CDR2 YYEKEE (reference sequence). There are 14 residues in the CDR3. CDR3 coding DNA: TGTGCCAGCAGCCCTGGGGGAGTCCGGGATACGCAGTATTTT. Protein product: CASSPGGVRDTQYF.

The chain links TRBV28 to TRBJ2-5, with 12 bases fitting TRBD2. This CDR3 spans 16 amino acids. With V trimmed by 6 bases and J by 2 bases, 7 bases remained unmatched. Germline-derived CDR1 and CDR2 are MDHEN and SYDVKM. The CDR3 protein is CASSETSGGFQETQYF. The DNA of the CDR3 is TGTGCCAGCAGCGAGACTAGCGGGGGATTTCAAGAGACCCAGTACTTC.

This clone was seen once. This chain uses TRBV11-3 with TRBJ2-3; D is ambiguous. Germline V lookup: CDR1 SGHNT, CDR2 YENEEA. The V end lost 5 bases, the J end lost 6 bases, and 9 bases lay between the germline ends. The CDR3 loop spans 12 amino acids. The CDR3 DNA follows: TGTGCCAGCAGCCCCGGACGGGATACGCAGTATTTT. This gives the protein CASSPGRDTQYF.

The chain couples TRBV27 to TRBJ1-1; D is uncertain. CDR1 is MNHEY, CDR2 SMNVEV, per germline (reference sequence). The germline V and J ends were trimmed by 3 bases and 1 base, with 6 bases remaining between them. The CDR3 totals 13 residues. CDR3 sequence reads: CASSFRENTEAFF. DNA for the CDR3: TGTGCCAGCAGTTTTAGAGAGAACACTGAAGCTTTCTTT.

V and J are TRBV4-1 and TRBJ1-1, with 7 bases that match TRBD1. Germline V CDR1 and CDR2: MGHRA, YSYEKL. The ends lost 7 bases at V and 1 base at J; junction bases unmatched: 18. The length of the CDR3 is 18 residues. The CDR3 is CASTKGVAGGESNTEAFF. The CDR3 DNA reads as TGCGCCAGCACCAAAGGGGTGGCAGGGGGAGAATCGAACACTGAAGCTTTCTTT.

The table lists this clone with a count of one. The chain recombines TRBV7-2 with TRBJ2-3; TRBD2 is a possible D gene (7 bases). The germline CDR1 and CDR2 sequences are SGHTA and FQGNSA. This CDR3 is built from 14 residues. V shed 5 bases and J shed 5 bases, with 14 bases lying between them. CDR3 loop: CASSPRGGRDTQYF. The DNA of the CDR3 is TGTGCCAGCAGCCCTAGGGGGGGCCGAGATACGCAGTATTTT.

This clone came up once. The rearrangement links TRBV5-4 to TRBJ2-2; the match to TRBD2 covers 15 bases. V gave up 5 bases and J gave up 1 base; unmatched junction bases: 9. Germline lookup yields CDR1 SGHNT and CDR2 YYREEE (reference sequence). The CDR3 covers 19 residues. CDR3 region: CASRLSSGLAGGNTGELFF. CDR3 sequence (DNA): TGTGCCAGCAGACTGTCGTCGGGACTAGCGGGAGGGAACACCGGGGAGCTGTTTTTT. Supplemented by reference TRBV5-4 and TRBJ2-2, the full variable domain reads ETGVTQSPTHLIKTRGQQVTLRCSSQSGHNTVSWYQQALGQGPQFIFQYYREEENGRGNFPPRFSGLQFPNYSSELNVNALELDDSALYLCASRLSSGLAGGNTGELFFGEGSRLTVL.

The chain links TRBV5-6 to TRBJ2-1, with TRBD2 matching over 10 bases. V was pared by 0 bases and J by 6 bases, with 3 bases of the junction left unmatched. Germline V lookup: CDR1 SGHDT, CDR2 YYEEEE. The CDR3 covers 15 residues. The CDR3 region is CASSLDSGGRNEQFF. The CDR3, as DNA: TGTGCCAGCAGCTTGGATAGCGGGGGGCGCAATGAGCAGTTCTTC.

The CDR3 spells CASSFTGEGYGYTF. CDR3 DNA: TGTGCCAGCAGTTTCACAGGGGAAGGATATGGCTACACCTTC. J is TRBJ1-2 and V is TRBV7-2, with 7 bases aligning to TRBD1. Germline trimming cut 6 bases from V and 5 bases from J; bases unmatched to any gene: 9. Per the germline V gene, CDR1 is SGHTA and CDR2 is FQGNSA. This CDR3 comprises 14 residues.

The CDR3 coding sequence is TGTGCCAGCCGAAACACCCAGACAGGACTAGCGGGAGGAGGTGAGCAGTTCTTC. Translating gives CASRNTQTGLAGGGEQFF. The V and J genes are TRBV28 and TRBJ2-1; 14 nucleotides align to TRBD2. The CDR3 spans 18 residues. Unmatched junction bases numbered 18, after V lost 8 bases and J lost 9 bases. Germline values: CDR1 MDHEN, CDR2 SYDVKM. Variable domain in full (rest from reference TRBV28 and TRBJ2-1): DVKVTQSSRYLVKRTGEKVFLECVQDMDHENMFWYRQDPGLGLRLIYFSYDVKMKEKGDIPEGYSVSREKKERFSLILESASTNQTSMYLCASRNTQTGLAGGGEQFFGPGTRLTVL.

The V gene is TRBV28, the J gene TRBJ2-1; D is unresolved. The CDR3 sequence is 14 residues long. Trimming took off 2 bases at V and 2 bases at J, with 7 bases between the two ends. Germline lookup yields CDR1 MDHEN and CDR2 SYDVKM. The CDR3 nucleotides are TGTGCCAGCAGTTTAAGGGCGACCTACAATGAGCAGTTCTTC. Translation: CASSLRATYNEQFF.

The V gene is TRBV5-6, the J gene TRBJ1-4, with D maybe TRBD1 (6 bases). Trimming left V 4 bases short and J 8 bases short, with 15 bases between. Germline V gene lookup returns CDR1 SGHDT and CDR2 YYEEEE. The CDR3 covers 14 residues. The chain's CDR3 is CASSMGASGEKLFF. The DNA for the CDR3 is TGTGCCAGCAGCATGGGGGCCTCTGGGGAAAAACTGTTTTTT.

This clone was seen only a few times. CDR3 sequence: CASSLERSYEQYF. The DNA for the CDR3 is TGTGCCAGCAGTTTAGAGAGATCCTACGAGCAGTACTTC. The J gene is TRBJ2-7, the V gene TRBV28; D is unclear. The V end was cut by 2 bases, the J end by 1 base, with 6 bases between. CDR3 length: 13 residues. From germline, CDR1 is MDHEN and CDR2 SYDVKM.